This TCR beta chain comes out of a study of PD-1 blockade in classical Hodgkin lymphoma. Time point described: cycle 4 day 1 (C4D1), after less than 7 weeks of nivolumab. Exposure to brentuximab vedotin varied, and each patient had relapsed following autologous stem cell transplantation. The CDR3 runs 16 residues. Germline assignment: CDR1 SGHNT and CDR2 YYREEE (reference sequence). The germline V and J ends were trimmed by 0 bases and 2 bases, with 11 bases remaining between them. The assay was immunoSEQ multiplex PCR, and TCRdb's table has in-frame clones only and misses some. The table includes 40,000 to 55,000 clones, around four fifths detected once.

The source was peripheral blood mononuclear cells (PBMCs), collected before the fourth cycle of nivolumab. V gene TRBV5-4 combines with J gene TRBJ1-4; a weak D match, TRBD1 (5 bases). The sequence was obtained from a human donor with classical Hodgkin lymphoma. CDR3 nucleotide sequence: TGTGCCAGCAGCTTGGGAGGAAGGGGCACTAATGAAAAACTGTTTTTT. Translating it yields CASSLGGRGTNEKLFF.